The next 2 T cell receptor beta chains were all read from a single sample in a study of shared clonotypes between healthy human individuals. Profiling relied on immunoSEQ multiplex PCR, and the TCRdb table lists in-frame clones only, not all of them. Of hundreds of thousands of clones in the sample, 74% are singletons; the top ten hold 1.5% to 2%. Sequenced material: memory CD4+ T cells sorted from blood. The subset: CD45RA-negative fraction. The receptor set was obtained from a woman younger than 45 in good health.

The J gene is TRBJ1-1, the V gene TRBV6-1; D remains unclear. Trimming cost V 1 base and J 9 bases, with 15 bases left between them. CDR3 size: 14 residues. The germline CDR1 and CDR2 sequences are MNHNS and SASEGT. CDR3 sequence reads: CASSEVGGRRQAFF. The CDR3 nucleotides read TGTGCCAGCAGTGAAGTGGGTGGGAGGCGGCAAGCTTTCTTT.

V gene TRBV11-3 combines with J gene TRBJ2-2; no clear D gene. The V and J ends lost 3 bases and 7 bases respectively, with 12 bases between them. This CDR3 comprises 14 residues. Germline values: CDR1 SGHNT, CDR2 YENEEA. The CDR3 spells CASSFGEFGGELFF. CDR3 in DNA: TGTGCCAGCAGCTTCGGCGAGTTTGGCGGGGAGCTGTTTTTT.